This TCR beta chain was captured in a study of shared clonotypes between healthy human individuals. Produced via immunoSEQ multiplex PCR; TCRdb's table is partial and in-frame only. The table lists about 1.1 million clones, more than 75% of them singletons. With 5 bases clipped from V and 6 bases from J, the junction kept 8 bases outside the gene matches. The CDR3 length is 15 residues. Germline assignment: CDR1 SGHAT and CDR2 FQNNGV. This clone occurred a few times. The sequence was obtained from a man between 18 and 35 years old in good health. Some clones in this sample may be carry-over from other donors' samples. V and J are TRBV11-2 and TRBJ2-1; 9 positions match TRBD2. The sample consisted of memory CD4+ T cells from PBMCs. Subset noted: CD45RA-negative fraction. The CDR3 is CASSLGLAPINEQFF. CDR3 nucleotide sequence: TGTGCCAGCAGCCTAGGACTAGCGCCCATCAATGAGCAGTTCTTC.